These 13 T cell receptor beta chains originate from one sample sequenced in a study of T-cell memory formation after mild COVID-19. TCRdb ran MiXCR on the 5' RACE reads and lists one entry per CDR3 protein. The sample contains tens of thousands of distinct CDR3 sequences, more than 12% of which appear only once. The specimen sequenced was PBMCs or a T cell subset sorted from them (not recorded which). The receptors derive from a man between 18 and 35 years old who had mild COVID-19 (a few samples of this study predate the infection). Cell type and time point are not known.

The rearrangement links TRBV5-1 to TRBJ1-1; D unresolved. The germline V gene encodes CDR1 SGHRS and CDR2 YFSETQ. V lost 1 base, J lost 7 bases, and 8 bases lay in between. This CDR3 has 12 residues. CDR3 DNA sequence: TGCGCCAGCAGCTTGCCGGGGAATGAAGCTTTCTTT. This codes for CASSLPGNEAFF.

This clonotype has just a few counts. This chain links TRBV6-2 or TRBV6-3 with TRBJ2-2; D might be TRBD1 or TRBD2, each matching 5 bases. The CDR3 loop spans 14 amino acids. Per germline, CDR1 MNHEY and CDR2 SVGEGT. The V end lost 4 bases, the J end lost 4 bases, and 10 bases lay between the germline ends. This chain's CDR3 is CASSWGIATGELFF. The CDR3 DNA is TGTGCCAGCAGTTGGGGGATTGCCACCGGGGAGCTGTTTTTT.

This clonotype has just a few counts. This chain joins TRBV7-2 and TRBJ2-5, with 13 bases matching TRBD2. The germline gives CDR1 SGHTA, CDR2 FQGNSA. This CDR3 comprises 17 residues. V was pared by 3 bases and J by 0 bases, with 4 bases of the junction left unmatched. CDR3 protein: CASSFRLAGGNQETQYF. CDR3 in DNA: TGTGCCAGCAGCTTTCGACTAGCGGGGGGCAACCAAGAGACCCAGTACTTC.

This clonotype was detected a few times. The chain uses TRBV27 and TRBJ1-2; TRBD1 is a possible D gene (5 bases). Per germline, CDR1 MNHEY and CDR2 SMNVEV (reference sequence). The length of the CDR3 is 14 residues. Trimming left V 6 bases short and J 3 bases short, with 14 bases between. CDR3 amino acids: CASRAGTDHYGYTF. As DNA, the CDR3 is TGTGCCAGCAGAGCCGGGACGGACCACTATGGCTACACCTTC.

This clonotype is classed as large. One end of the junction does not line up with germline, which may come from a read error. The J gene is TRBJ1-4, the V gene TRBV6-6; TRBD1 matches at 7 bases. This CDR3 is built from 18 residues. Looked up from germline, CDR1 is MNHNY and CDR2 is SVGAGI (reference sequence). As DNA, the CDR3 is TGTGCCAGCAGTCACTCCCTACAGGGGACAGCAACTAATGAAAAACTGTTTTTT. Translating gives CASSHSLQGTATNEKLFF.

This clonotype was counted only a few times. The chain recombines TRBV7-3 with TRBJ2-2, with 8 positions matching TRBD1. V shed 3 bases and J 2 bases; nucleotides not matched to a gene: 5. Germline V gene sequence: CDR1 SGHTA, CDR2 FQGTGA. There are 16 residues in the CDR3. The CDR3 loop reads CASSFTGGPNTGELFF. The CDR3 region has the DNA TGTGCCAGCAGCTTTACAGGGGGGCCCAACACCGGGGAGCTGTTTTTT.

This clonotype was detected only a few times. J is TRBJ1-4 and V is TRBV6-1, with 8 bases aligning to TRBD1. Trimming at V came to 4 bases and at J to 4 bases, leaving 5 bases not matched to a gene. This CDR3 region has 15 residues. Germline CDR1 MNHNS, CDR2 SASEGT. The CDR3 DNA reads as TGTGCCAGCAGTGCGGGACAGGTCTTTAATGAAAAACTGTTTTTT. Translated, it gives CASSAGQVFNEKLFF.

This clonotype has only a few counts. The rearrangement links TRBV7-9 to TRBJ2-3; maybe TRBD1 (6 bases). CDR1 is SEHNR, CDR2 FQNEAQ, per germline (reference sequence). Trimming took off 8 bases at V and 4 bases at J, with 13 bases between the two ends. This CDR3 has 13 residues. CDR3 in amino acids: CASGRDTPDTQYF. The CDR3 region has the DNA TGTGCCAGCGGCCGGGACACCCCAGATACGCAGTATTTT.

The chain links TRBV7-9 to TRBJ1-5; D uncertain. CDR1 is SEHNR and CDR2 is FQNEAQ in the germline V gene (reference sequence). The CDR3 has 17 residues. The V end lost 2 bases, the J end lost 0 bases, and 14 bases lay between the germline ends. In nucleotides, the CDR3 is TGTGCCAGCAGCTTAAGTTCAGATGAATATAGCAATCAGCCCCAGCATTTT. Protein sequence: CASSLSSDEYSNQPQHF. The full variable domain, rest sourced from reference TRBV7-9 and TRBJ1-5, is DTGVSQNPRHKITKRGQNVTFRCDPISEHNRLYWYRQTLGQGPEFLTYFQNEAQLEKSRLLSDRFSAERPKGSFSTLEIQRTEQGDSAMYLCASSLSSDEYSNQPQHFGDGTRLSIL.

This clonotype was detected many times. This sequence joins TRBV6-5 and TRBJ1-2; 10 positions match TRBD1. The CDR3 totals 17 residues. The V and J ends lost 2 bases and 3 bases, in that order; junction bases with no gene match: 9. Germline V lookup: CDR1 MNHEY, CDR2 SVGAGI. CDR3 in DNA: TGTGCCAGCAGTTACACTGACAGGGGGCATGAGGACTATGGCTACACCTTC. Protein: CASSYTDRGHEDYGYTF.

Only a few counts were recorded for this clonotype. V usage is TRBV7-2 and J usage is TRBJ2-3; 12 bases agree with TRBD2. Trimming removed 7 bases from V and 2 bases from J; junction bases left unmatched: 7. Germline assignment: CDR1 SGHTA and CDR2 FQGNSA. The CDR3 spans 16 residues. As DNA, the CDR3 is TGTGCCAGCAATCTAGCGGGGGGGCGGGTCACAGATACGCAGTATTTT. Translation: CASNLAGGRVTDTQYF. The full variable domain, its missing parts supplied by reference TRBV7-2 and TRBJ2-3, is GAGVSQSPSNKVTEKGKDVELRCDPISGHTALYWYRQSLGQGLEFLIYFQGNSAPDKSGLPSDRFSAERTGGSVSTLTIQRTQQEDSAVYLCASNLAGGRVTDTQYFGPGTRLTVL.

This clonotype occurred a few times. V usage is TRBV18 and J usage is TRBJ2-5; D perhaps matches TRBD2 (6 bases). The V end lost 4 bases, the J end lost 2 bases, and 26 bases lay between the germline ends. The CDR3 sequence is 19 residues long. The germline V gene has CDR1 KGHSH and CDR2 LQKENI. The CDR3 DNA follows: TGTGCCAGCTCACATCCGAGTCCGATGGCCGGGACTCCTCAAGAGACCCAGTACTTC. Encoded protein: CASSHPSPMAGTPQETQYF.

The chain joins TRBV5-4 to TRBJ2-3; no clear D gene. The ends were cut back, 4 bases at V and 7 bases at J, with 10 bases in the middle. Germline-derived CDR1 and CDR2 are SGHNT and YYREEE (reference sequence). This CDR3 is built from 12 residues. CDR3 amino acids: CASSPGRNTQYF. CDR3 in DNA: TGTGCCAGCAGCCCTGGACGGAATACGCAGTATTTT. The full variable domain, rest sourced from reference TRBV5-4 and TRBJ2-3, is ETGVTQSPTHLIKTRGQQVTLRCSSQSGHNTVSWYQQALGQGPQFIFQYYREEENGRGNFPPRFSGLQFPNYSSELNVNALELDDSALYLCASSPGRNTQYFGPGTRLTVL.